The sequence of this TCR beta chain was determined in a study of CD8 T cells in Susac syndrome. CD8+ and CD4+ T cells from blood underwent TCR beta sequencing, which was carried out in a high-throughput format. Bulk CD8+ and CD4+ cells came from magnetic negative isolation; CD8+ TEMRA by FACS. RNA was extracted with the RNeasy kit, and a quantity of about 0.45 to 1 ug was reverse transcribed using random hexamers. Using its own MiXCR run on the immunoSEQ multiplex PCR reads, TCRdb lists one record per CDR3 protein. This repertoire shows about 150,000 distinct CDR3 sequences, about 94% found once; its top ten account for 0.2% to 0.25%. The receptor was derived from a human donor with multiple sclerosis. Sequenced: CD8+ T cells from PBMCs.

CDR3 nucleotide sequence: TGTGCCAGCAGCCCAGGAGTGGTGGACTACACCTTC. This codes for CASSPGVVDYTF. This sequence joins TRBV13 and TRBJ1-2; the D is unclear. V lost 5 bases and J 10 bases, leaving 14 bases between the germline ends. CDR3 length: 12 residues. CDR1 is PRHDT and CDR2 is FYEKMQ in the germline V gene (reference sequence).